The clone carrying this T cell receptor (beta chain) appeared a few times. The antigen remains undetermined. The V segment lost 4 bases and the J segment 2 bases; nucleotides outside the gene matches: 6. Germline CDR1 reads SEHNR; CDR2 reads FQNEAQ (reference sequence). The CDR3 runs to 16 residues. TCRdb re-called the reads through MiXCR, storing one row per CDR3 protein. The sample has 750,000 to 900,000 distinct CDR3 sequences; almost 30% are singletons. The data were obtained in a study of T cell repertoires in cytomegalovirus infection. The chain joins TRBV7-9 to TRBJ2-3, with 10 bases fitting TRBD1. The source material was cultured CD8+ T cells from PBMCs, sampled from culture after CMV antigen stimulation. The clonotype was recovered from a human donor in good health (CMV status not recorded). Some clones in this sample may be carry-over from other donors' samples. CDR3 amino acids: CASSSRTGGSTDTQYF. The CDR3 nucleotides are TGTGCCAGCAGCTCTAGGACAGGGGGGTCCACAGATACGCAGTATTTT.